This entry is about one TCR beta chain. Its target is not known. At one of its ends the junction is not consistent with the germline gene, which may arise from a read error. The CDR3 consists of 14 residues. Germline CDR1 reads MNHEY; CDR2 reads SMNVEV (reference sequence). The entry originates in a study of blood T cells in healthy people across ages. Drawing of peripheral blood yielded about 9.7 milliliters from each donor. Through a sample-barcoded 5' primer and a J-beta primer mix, a second PCR was run for roughly 6 to 12 cycles. Every molecule of cDNA carried a tag from a template-switch adaptor with 12 random nucleotides. TCRdb fed the 5' RACE reads into MiXCR, producing one record per CDR3 protein. In the table there are 650,000 or so distinct CDR3 sequences, around 52% of which are singletons. Study-wide results and limits: What prevented conclusive comparison of naive and antigen-experienced cells was that PBMCs were unsorted.

The chain recombines TRBV27 with TRBJ2-5; no clear D gene. This TCR derives from a woman older than 75 in good health. Input material: blood. CDR3 in DNA: TGTGCCAGCAGGTTATTTAATGGGGAACAGACCCAGTACTTC. It is translated as CASRLFNGEQTQYF.